The 12 T cell receptor beta chains reported below all come from one sample, sequenced in a study of vaccination effects on CD4 cells after COVID-19. Antigen-specific CD4+ T cells were expanded (with viral peptide pools) by the ViraFEST assay ahead of sequencing. Subsequent to a culture period of nine to ten days, CD4+ T cells were isolated. These receptors have no identified antigens. Assay: immunoSEQ multiplex PCR; the TCRdb copy retains only in-frame clones and omits some. This table has 55,000 to 65,000 clones, more than 80% appearing once. This sample comprised CD4+ T cells from PBMCs cultured with HCoV-229E spike peptides, obtained before COVID-19 vaccination. These receptors were taken from a human donor who received a COVID-19 vaccine.

The chain uses TRBV24-1 and TRBJ2-3; TRBD1 matches at 7 bases. V gave up 9 bases and J gave up 1 base; unmatched junction bases: 9. Germline V lookup: CDR1 KGHDR, CDR2 SFDVKD. The CDR3 is 15 amino acids. CDR3 residues: CATSNRDRGTDTQYF. The DNA for the CDR3 is TGTGCCACCTCGAACCGGGACAGAGGCACAGATACGCAGTATTTT.

The CDR3 region has the DNA TGTGCCACCTCCGGGACGGGGACTAACTATGGCTACACCTTC. Translated: CATSGTGTNYGYTF. This chain links TRBV24-1 with TRBJ1-2; perhaps TRBD1 as D (5 bases). The CDR3 contains 14 residues. CDR1 KGHDR and CDR2 SFDVKD come from the germline V gene. Trimming left V 9 bases short and J 0 bases short, with 13 bases between.

The chain couples TRBV19 to TRBJ1-3; D not certain. This CDR3 comprises 16 residues. Deletions cut 4 bases from V and 0 bases from J, with 13 bases between. Germline CDR1 is LNHDA and CDR2 is SQIVND (reference sequence). Here the CDR3 DNA reads TGTGCCAGTAGTAGGTCGGGGAGAACCTCTGGAAACACCATATATTTT. Its translation is CASSRSGRTSGNTIYF.

The chain recombines TRBV28 with TRBJ2-7; possible D gene TRBD2, 5 bases. Per germline, CDR1 MDHEN and CDR2 SYDVKM. This CDR3 has 15 residues. Trimming cost V 1 base and J 2 bases, with 12 bases left between them. The CDR3 DNA sequence: TGTGCCAGCAGTTTATCGGGGTCTTCCCCCTACGAGCAGTACGTC. Protein sequence: CASSLSGSSPYEQYV.

This clone was observed once. The chain couples TRBV5-5 to TRBJ1-2, with 7 bases aligning to TRBD1. The CDR3 runs 15 residues. Unmatched junction bases numbered 11, after V lost 3 bases and J lost 6 bases. The germline V gene has CDR1 SGHKS and CDR2 YYEKEE (reference sequence). CDR3 sequence reads: CASSSNRGTADGYTF. CDR3 coding DNA: TGTGCCAGCAGCTCGAACCGGGGGACAGCCGATGGCTACACCTTC. Based on the CDR3 plus reference TRBV5-5 and TRBJ1-2, the full variable domain is DAGVTQSPTHLIKTRGQQVTLRCSPISGHKSVSWYQQVLGQGPQFIFQYYEKEERGRGNFPDRFSARQFPNYSSELNVNALLLGDSALYLCASSSNRGTADGYTFGSGTRLTVV.

The chain uses TRBV12-3 or TRBV12-4 and TRBJ2-5; D gene ambiguous. V shed 3 bases and J shed 5 bases, with 4 bases lying between them. The CDR3 has 11 amino acids. The CDR3 here is CASSLRETQYF. CDR3 in DNA: TGTGCCAGCAGTTTGAGGGAGACCCAGTACTTC.

The rearrangement links TRBV7-8 to TRBJ2-2, with 8 bases that match TRBD2. CDR1 is SGHVS and CDR2 is FQNEAQ in the germline V gene. There are 16 residues in the CDR3. The V segment lost 4 bases and the J segment 2 bases; nucleotides outside the gene matches: 6. CDR3 coding DNA: TGTGCCAGCAGCTCTACTAGCGGCTTAAACACCGGGGAGCTGTTTTTT. Translation gives CASSSTSGLNTGELFF.

V is TRBV6-1 and J is TRBJ1-2; D is uncertain. Germline V gene sequence: CDR1 MNHNS, CDR2 SASEGT. Trimming cost V 1 base and J 4 bases, with 4 bases left between them. The CDR3 is 12 residues long. The DNA for the CDR3 is TGTGCCAGCAGTGAAGTTGTCTATGGCTACACCTTC. It codes for CASSEVVYGYTF.

The chain uses TRBV29-1 and TRBJ2-1; D ambiguous. Germline CDR1 and CDR2: SQVTM and ANQGSEA. The CDR3 extends over 13 amino acids. The V end was cut by 2 bases, the J end by 8 bases, with 13 bases between. CDR3 loop: CSVELSRFDEQFF. CDR3 bases: TGCAGCGTTGAACTAAGTCGCTTTGATGAGCAGTTCTTC.

V usage is TRBV30 and J usage is TRBJ2-5, with D maybe TRBD2 (6 bases). Germline CDR1 and CDR2: GTSNPN and SVGIG (reference sequence). The CDR3 extends over 13 amino acids. V lost 5 bases, J lost 1 base, and 11 bases lay in between. The chain's CDR3 is CAWGGTAQETQYF. CDR3 DNA: TGTGCCTGGGGCGGGACTGCCCAAGAGACCCAGTACTTC. The full variable domain, completed using reference TRBV30 and TRBJ2-5, is SQTIHQWPATLVQPVGSPLSLECTVEGTSNPNLYWYRQAAGRGLQLLFYSVGIGQISSEVPQNLSASRPQDRQFILSSKKLLLSDSGFYLCAWGGTAQETQYFGPGTRLLVL.

This chain joins TRBV6-5 and TRBJ1-1, with 10 bases aligning to TRBD1. CDR3 length: 15 amino acids. With V trimmed by 6 bases and J by 0 bases, 4 bases remained unmatched. The germline V gene encodes CDR1 MNHEY and CDR2 SVGAGI. This CDR3 is CASRSDRGLNTEAFF. In DNA, the CDR3 is TGTGCCAGCAGAAGCGACAGGGGGCTGAACACTGAAGCTTTCTTT.

The chain recombines TRBV20-1 with TRBJ1-2, with a weak D call TRBD1 (6 bases). V lost 3 bases and J 5 bases, leaving 13 bases between the germline ends. Germline CDR1 DFQATT, CDR2 SNEGSKA (reference sequence). This CDR3 contains 13 residues. CDR3 DNA sequence: TGCAGTGCTAGTTCAGGGGAAGGTTATGGCTACACCTTC. Its translation is CSASSGEGYGYTF.